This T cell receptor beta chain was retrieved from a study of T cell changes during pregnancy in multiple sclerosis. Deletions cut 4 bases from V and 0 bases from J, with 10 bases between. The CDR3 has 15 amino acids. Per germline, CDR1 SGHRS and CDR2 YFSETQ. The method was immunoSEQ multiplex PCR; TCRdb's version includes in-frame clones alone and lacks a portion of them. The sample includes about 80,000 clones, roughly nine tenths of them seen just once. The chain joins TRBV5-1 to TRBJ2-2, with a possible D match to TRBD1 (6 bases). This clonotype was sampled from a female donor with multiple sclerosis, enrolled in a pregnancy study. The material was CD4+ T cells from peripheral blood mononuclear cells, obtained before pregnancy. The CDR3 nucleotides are TGCGCCAGCAGCCCTGGGACACCGAACACCGGGGAGCTGTTTTTT. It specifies CASSPGTPNTGELFF.